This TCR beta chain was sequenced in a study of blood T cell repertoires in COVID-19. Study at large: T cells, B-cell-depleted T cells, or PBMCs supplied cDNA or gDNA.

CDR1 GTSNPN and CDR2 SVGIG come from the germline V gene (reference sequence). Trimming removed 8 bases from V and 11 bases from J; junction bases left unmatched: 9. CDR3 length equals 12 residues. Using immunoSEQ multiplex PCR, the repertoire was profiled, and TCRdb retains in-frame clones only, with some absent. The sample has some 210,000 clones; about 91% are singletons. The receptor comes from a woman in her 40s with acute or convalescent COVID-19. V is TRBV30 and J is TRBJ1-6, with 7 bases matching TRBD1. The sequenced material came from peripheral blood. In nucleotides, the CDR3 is TGTGCCGGCCGGACAGGAAACACACCCCTCCACTTT. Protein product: CAGRTGNTPLHF.